This T cell receptor beta chain was sequenced during a study of T cells in Graves' hyperthyroidism and ophthalmopathy (dated by TCRdb to between 2018 and 2020). Study-level background: Peripheral blood samples were taken at the time of initial diagnosis, prior to any treatment. In addition, the study compared T-cell repertoires in thyroid tissue and in blood from roughly 6 Graves' hyperthyroidism patients. The 90 or so discovery patients were randomly split 7:3 into training and test sets. The paper reports TCR Vbeta CDR3 sequencing of over 120 peripheral blood samples: some 41 ophthalmopathy, 70 to 85 hyperthyroidism and 17 progressor patients. A discovery cohort of about 100 patients, roughly 40 with Graves' ophthalmopathy and over 55 with stable Graves' hyperthyroidism, was used to find distinguishing TCR V-J signatures. After sampling, hyperthyroidism patients received methimazole starting at 30 mg daily, and ophthalmopathy patients received high-dose intravenous methylprednisolone. Prospective prediction of ophthalmopathy was tested in an independent validation cohort of approximately 19 hyperthyroidism patients and 15 to 17 patients who later progressed to ophthalmopathy.

Amplification of TCR beta CDR3 regions was carried out from RNA transcripts. For the first round of RT-PCR on the TCR CDR3, the HTBI primer set was used together with the Qiagen OneStep RT-PCR kit. Libraries were constructed in a second round of multiplex PCR, after which size selection and purification were performed. Libraries were sequenced paired-end with 100 bp reads on an Illumina HiSeq2000. The paper's data handling went like this. SOAPnuke was used to process the raw data, throwing out any read that contained adapters or uncalled bases, had a mean Phred below 15, or lacked an exact constant-primer or identifier match. COPE v1.2.5 was used to merge the high-quality paired reads, and each unique nucleotide sequence was defined as a clonotype. Clonotypes were aligned to IMGT TRBV, TRBD and TRBJ reference segments using MiTCR v1.1. Analysis was restricted to V-J combinations with a frequency above 0.0001, which covered roughly 99% of repertoires. The TCS score was defined as the ratio of F50 (clonal expansion) to E x V (chaos), calculated using BLOSUM62-based TCRdist between CDR3 peptides within each V-J. Welch's t-statistics and random forest reduced roughly 530 V-J features to 10 to 15, which were used in a naive Bayes classifier (R e1071). TCRdb reanalyzed the raw reads on its own, using fastp at Q25 for trimming and MiXCR for clone calling, and kept in-frame beta chains. One record per CDR3 amino acid sequence lists the most common genes and DNA. The authors' filters were not applied to this entry. A total of approximately 300,000 distinct CDR3 sequences appear in this sample, 15% to 20% of them only once. The ten largest clones capture approximately 60% of the sample.

This clonotype was detected ten times or more. This receptor's antigen is unknown. No clone much larger than this one lies a single base away; base qualities are absent. After removal of 4 bases from V and 5 bases from J, the junction retains 4 bases not matched to a gene. The CDR3, from cysteine to phenylalanine, totals 15 residues. Kept here is only the CDR3 DNA, which spans 45 bases and is read in frame from base 1. In the germline V gene (reference sequence), CDR1 corresponds to LGHDT and CDR2 to YNNKEL. In the ophthalmopathy patients, disease was moderately to severely active, with a Clinical Activity Score of 3 or more, a NOSPECS grade of 4 or more, and a duration of less than 3 months. Patients with uncontrolled infections, other autoimmune diseases, pregnancy or lactation were excluded. Diagnoses were based on clinical symptoms, serum thyroxine and TRAb, thyroid ultrasound and orbital computed tomography. PBMCs were separated from under 12 ml of fresh peripheral blood using Ficoll-Paque density gradient centrifugation. Total RNA was extracted using Trizol reagent, and RNA quality was assessed on an Agilent 2100 Bioanalyzer.

The full study reports these points: Blood samples also contained most of the expanded thyroid clonotypes (frequency above 0.001), which suggests that blood repertoires may reflect thyroid immune responses. During validation, the model predicted progression to ophthalmopathy a median of approximately six months ahead of onset, with almost 71% sensitivity and 72.22% specificity. No statistical method was used to set the sample size in advance, and investigators knew the group allocation. In cross-validation, a model built on a 13 V-J signature told ophthalmopathy apart from stable hyperthyroidism with roughly 87% sensitivity and about 81% specificity, and in testing the same model reached 80%/75%.

This clonotype was obtained from a woman in her sixties with Graves' ophthalmopathy. The sequencing sample was made of blood. The sequence links TRBV3-1 to TRBJ2-1; TRBD2 fits 11 bases in the junction. The nucleotide sequence is TGTGCCAGCAGCCCCCTACTAGCGGGGGACAATGAGCAGTTCTTC. This is translated as CASSPLLAGDNEQFF.